This T cell receptor beta chain was found in a study of identifying expanded T cells in peripheral blood. Whole-study results and caveats: Clone count variance between approximately two-week samples rose with total template count. Differentially abundant clones: about 1.2 between replicates, about 15 at approximately 13 days, less than 25 at four.

Method: immunoSEQ multiplex PCR; TCRdb's copy keeps in-frame clones and lacks some. The sample contains around 82,000 clones, around 84% of which appear only once. About this clone itself: Its target is unknown.

Healthy donors had no documented immune events, such as infections, while sampled. Germline values: CDR1 LGHNA, CDR2 YSLEER. There are 12 residues in the CDR3. Trimming removed 6 bases from V and 6 bases from J, with 12 bases in between. V and J are TRBV4-3 and TRBJ2-7; D is possibly TRBD1 (5 bases). Sequenced: blood. The sequence came from a person between 18 and 75 years old in good health. DNA of the CDR3: TGCGCCAGCAGTCGAACAGGTGGCGAGCAGTACTTC. This gives the protein CASSRTGGEQYF.